Below, 16 T cell receptor beta chains from the same sample are listed, as sequenced in a study of regulatory T cells in long-lasting Graves disease. The sample's time point: persistent/refractory GD, antithyroid drugs over 5 years with positive TRAb. From RNA extracted from PBMCs, the TCR library was made. Building of the TCR beta libraries involved iRepertoire HTBI primers and Arm-PCR of CDR3 regions. TCRdb reanalysed the multiplex PCR reads using MiXCR and keeps one entry per CDR3 protein. The table records approximately 400,000 distinct CDR3 sequences, 23% of them present only once. This specimen consisted of peripheral blood mononuclear cells (PBMCs), obtained when the disease was refractory, from a patient treated with antithyroid drugs. These receptor sequences come from a female donor with Graves disease.

The chain couples TRBV7-2 to TRBJ2-7; TRBD2 matches at 8 bases. In germline, CDR1 is SGHTA, CDR2 FQGNSA. V lost 3 bases, J lost 7 bases, and 11 bases stayed unmatched. CDR3 length equals 15 residues. The CDR3 here is CASSFDGRASEEQYF. In nucleotides, the CDR3 is TGTGCCAGCAGCTTCGACGGGAGGGCCTCGGAAGAGCAGTACTTC.

In this sample, this clonotype turned up a few times. The V call is TRBV20-1, the J call TRBJ1-2, with TRBD1 identical over 8 bases. This CDR3 is built from 13 residues. V shed 6 bases, J shed 5 bases, and the junction held 8 bases outside the gene matches. Looked up from germline, CDR1 is DFQATT and CDR2 is SNEGSKA (reference sequence). Here the CDR3 DNA reads TGCAGTGCCCAAGGACAGGGACGGTATGGCTACACCTTC. Encoded protein: CSAQGQGRYGYTF.

Concerning this clonotype: A much larger clone lies a single base off, so this may be a read error. The V and J genes are TRBV20-1 and TRBJ2-5; 11 nucleotides line up with TRBD2. The CDR3 sequence is 14 residues long. Germline V lookup: CDR1 DFQATT, CDR2 SNEGSKA (reference sequence). The CDR3 DNA sequence: TGCAGTGCTAGAGTAGCGGGAGGGGGAGAGGCCCAGTACTTC. Protein product: CSARVAGGGEAQYF.

The chain recombines TRBV7-9 with TRBJ2-7; D call uncertain. Deletions cut 4 bases from V and 3 bases from J, with 19 bases between. The CDR3 has 16 residues. Germline V CDR1 and CDR2: SEHNR, FQNEAQ (reference sequence). This CDR3 reads CASSYPLPHGDYEQYF. The CDR3 DNA reads TGTGCCAGCAGCTATCCTCTACCCCATGGGGACTACGAGCAGTACTTC.

Written as DNA, the CDR3 is TGCAGTGCTAGGGGGACAGGGGGCGCAAGGGGCTACACCTTC. Encoded protein: CSARGTGGARGYTF. The rearrangement uses TRBV20-1 and TRBJ1-2; 12 bases map to TRBD1. This CDR3 has 14 residues. Germline CDR1 reads DFQATT; CDR2 reads SNEGSKA (reference sequence). Trimming removed 3 bases from V and 8 bases from J; junction bases left unmatched: 7.

The gene calls are TRBV11-2 and TRBJ2-7; D is uncertain. This CDR3 is built from 12 residues. Germline lookup yields CDR1 SGHAT and CDR2 FQNNGV. V was clipped by 8 bases and J by 1 base, with 9 bases between them. The CDR3 loop is CASHAVSYEQYF. CDR3 sequence (DNA): TGTGCCAGCCACGCAGTTTCCTACGAGCAGTACTTC.

This clonotype was counted many times. The gene calls are TRBV29-1 and TRBJ1-1; the D gene is possibly TRBD1 (6 bases). V was shortened by 5 bases and J by 5 bases, with 9 bases between the two germline ends. Germline CDR1 is SQVTM and CDR2 is ANQGSEA. The CDR3 covers 11 residues. The CDR3 region is CSVSQGTEAFF. As DNA, the CDR3 is TGCAGCGTTTCACAGGGTACTGAAGCTTTCTTT.

This clonotype showed up many times. The V gene is TRBV3-1, the J gene TRBJ1-1; 7 nucleotides match TRBD1. The CDR3 runs 14 residues. CDR1 and CDR2 from the germline V gene are LGHDT and YNNKEL (reference sequence). V lost 3 bases and J lost 7; bases outside the gene matches: 8. The CDR3 spells CASSQDRLRHEAFF. In nucleotides, the CDR3 is TGTGCCAGCAGCCAGGACAGGTTAAGACATGAAGCTTTCTTT. Full variable domain (rest looked up from reference TRBV3-1 and TRBJ1-1): DTAVSQTPKYLVTQMGNDKSIKCEQNLGHDTMYWYKQDSKKFLKIMFSYNNKELIINETVPNRFSPKSPDKAHLNLHINSLELGDSAVYFCASSQDRLRHEAFFGQGTRLTVV.

This chain joins TRBV6-5 and TRBJ2-7; TRBD2 agrees at 13 bases. Trimming cost V 2 bases and J 3 bases; bases outside gene matches: 16. This CDR3 has 20 residues. The V gene's germline CDR1 is MNHEY and CDR2 SVGAGI. The CDR3 DNA follows: TGTGCCAGCAGTTACCCGACTAAACCAGGACTAGCGGGAGTCGGCTACGAGCAGTACTTC. Protein product: CASSYPTKPGLAGVGYEQYF.

This clonotype was recorded at least ten times. The rearrangement joins TRBV28 to TRBJ1-1, with 8 bases matching TRBD1. J gave up 0 bases and V 1 base, and 13 bases lay outside the gene matches. The CDR3 is 19 residues long. Germline CDR1 is MDHEN and CDR2 is SYDVKM. The CDR3 reads CASSLLVFRTGRLNTEAFF. The CDR3 nucleotides read TGTGCCAGCAGTTTATTAGTATTTCGGACAGGGAGATTGAACACTGAAGCTTTCTTT.

This clonotype was detected many times. The chain couples TRBV6-2 or TRBV6-3 to TRBJ1-2, with D uncertain. The germline V gene encodes CDR1 MNHEY and CDR2 SVGEGT. The CDR3 consists of 14 residues. Trimming took 0 bases from V and 4 from J, leaving 9 bases between them. CDR3 amino acids: CASSYSQTTYGYTF. In DNA, the CDR3 is TGTGCCAGCAGTTACTCGCAGACAACCTATGGCTACACCTTC.

This clonotype was counted only a few times. Germline is not matched at one junction end, which may reflect a read error. The chain links TRBV4-1 to TRBJ1-4; 8 bases are shared with TRBD1. CDR1 and CDR2 from the germline V gene are MGHRA and YSYEKL. This CDR3 has 16 residues. The CDR3, as DNA: TGCGCCAGCACCCAAGTCCGGACAGGGCCGAATGAAAAACTGTTTTTT. Its translation: CASTQVRTGPNEKLFF.

At least ten counts were recorded for this clonotype. The rearrangement joins TRBV18 to TRBJ2-5; no definite D call. The CDR3 length is 14 residues. Germline CDR1 and CDR2: KGHSH and LQKENI. Trimming stripped 0 bases from V and 4 bases from J, with 9 bases between. The chain's CDR3 is CASSPPSGVETQYF. DNA for the CDR3: TGTGCCAGCTCACCACCTTCAGGTGTAGAGACCCAGTACTTC. The full variable domain, its missing parts supplied by reference TRBV18 and TRBJ2-5, is NAGVMQNPRHLVRRRGQEARLRCSPMKGHSHVYWYRQLPEEGLKFMVYLQKENIIDESGMPKERFSAEFPKEGPSILRIQQVVRGDSAAYFCASSPPSGVETQYFGPGTRLLVL.

This clonotype was counted between two and nine times. This sequence joins TRBV28 and TRBJ1-5, with no clear D. Germline assignment: CDR1 MDHEN and CDR2 SYDVKM. CDR3 size: 11 residues. The V end lost 5 bases, the J end lost 7 bases, and 6 bases lay between the germline ends. The CDR3 protein is CASSIKQPQHF. CDR3 coding DNA: TGTGCCAGCAGTATTAAACAGCCCCAGCATTTT.

This clonotype has only a few counts. This chain uses TRBV12-3 or TRBV12-4 with TRBJ1-3; D unclear. V lost 1 base and J 0 bases, leaving 7 bases between the germline ends. The CDR3 totals 15 residues. The CDR3 nucleotides are TGTGCCAGCAGTTTAGTTTCCGACTCTGGAAACACCATATATTTT. This codes for CASSLVSDSGNTIYF.

A few counts support this clonotype. The gene calls are TRBV15 and TRBJ1-5; D remains unclear. V was cut by 5 bases and J by 6 bases, with 11 bases left in between. Germline V lookup: CDR1 LNHNV, CDR2 YYDKDF (reference sequence). The CDR3 length is 13 residues. CDR3 residues: CATSRIDGQPQHF. CDR3 bases: TGTGCCACCAGCCGAATCGATGGTCAGCCCCAGCATTTT.